This TCR beta chain was captured by sequencing in a study of OX40 agonist ivuxolimab in advanced cancers. Generated by immunoSEQ multiplex PCR, the TCRdb table keeps only in-frame clones and is missing some. In the table there are roughly 150,000 clones, 90% to 95% of which are singletons. Study outcomes and limitations: Among the lowest levels of clonal expansion were found in partial responders at 0.1-3.0 mg/kg. No determination was made of the antigen specificity of the expanded peripheral T cells.

On this clone: Antigen specificity is unknown.

The specimen was CD4+ or CD8+ T cells sorted from blood, collected in a trial of the OX40 agonist ivuxolimab. The clonotype originates from an adult with an advanced solid tumor such as melanoma, head and neck, liver or kidney cancer.

The CDR3 bases are TGTGCCAGAAGCTTGGCCTTTCCCCCCTATAGACAGGGGACGGGGTCTGGGGAAAAACTGTTTTTT. As protein: CARSLAFPPYRQGTGSGEKLFF. The chain has TRBV5-3 and TRBJ1-4, with 8 positions matching TRBD1. TRBV5-3 is labeled an ORF, and its function is uncertain. Trimming at V came to 0 bases and at J to 8 bases, leaving 27 bases not matched to a gene. The CDR3 contains 22 residues.